The 21 T cell receptor beta chains below were found in one sample sequenced in a study of shared clonotypes between healthy human individuals. Profiling relied on immunoSEQ multiplex PCR, and the TCRdb table lists in-frame clones only, not all of them. Counted here are about 1.5 million clones, roughly 96% occurring once; the ten biggest clones make up approximately 1.1%. The sequenced sample consisted of naive CD4+ T cells sorted from blood. Subset defined: CD45RA+ positively selected. These receptors all stem from a man aged 25 to 40 in good health.

The V call is TRBV19, the J call TRBJ2-7, with D perhaps TRBD1 (6 bases). This CDR3 has 14 amino acids. Per germline, CDR1 LNHDA and CDR2 SQIVND (reference sequence). Trimming removed 5 bases at V and 1 base at J, with 12 bases between. In DNA, the CDR3 is TGTGCCAGTAGTGTGGGGGCAGGGTCCTACGAGCAGTACTTC. Translated, it gives CASSVGAGSYEQYF.

The CDR3 bases are TGCGCCACTGGCAGGGGACTAGCGGATAACACCGGGGAGCTGTTTTTT. Protein: CATGRGLADNTGELFF. The chain links TRBV10-1 to TRBJ2-2, with 11 bases aligning to TRBD2. J gave up 2 bases and V 10 bases, and 9 bases lay outside the gene matches. CDR3 size: 16 residues. Per the germline V gene, CDR1 is WNHNN and CDR2 is SYGVQD (reference sequence).

V is TRBV7-3 and J is TRBJ2-3; D assignment may be TRBD1 or TRBD2 (5 bases each). V was shortened by 6 bases and J by 2 bases, with 18 bases between the two germline ends. CDR1 is SGHTA, CDR2 FQGTGA, per germline. The CDR3 covers 16 residues. The CDR3 loop is CASSAGARRNTDTQYF. The CDR3, as DNA: TGTGCCAGCAGTGCCGGGGCGCGGAGAAACACAGATACGCAGTATTTT.

Concerning this clone itself: Other DNA sequences in the same sample also yield this CDR3. This rearrangement joins TRBV7-2 to TRBJ2-7; the D gene could be TRBD1 or TRBD2 (5 bases each). The germline CDR1 and CDR2 sequences are SGHTA and FQGNSA. Trimming shortened V by 5 bases and J by 2 bases, and 10 bases separated the two germline ends. CDR3 length: 13 residues. The CDR3 spells CASSLRGTYEQYF. The CDR3 region has the DNA TGTGCCAGCAGCCTGAGGGGAACCTACGAGCAGTACTTC.

The genes are TRBV18 and TRBJ2-1; D remains ambiguous. The V and J ends lost 3 bases and 7 bases respectively, with 13 bases between them. The germline V gene has CDR1 KGHSH and CDR2 LQKENI. The CDR3 runs 14 residues. In DNA, the CDR3 is TGTGCCAGCTCACCCCGACCTGGGGATAATGAGCAGTTCTTC. This codes for CASSPRPGDNEQFF.

J is TRBJ1-4 and V is TRBV5-1; D not certain. The V gene's germline CDR1 is SGHRS and CDR2 YFSETQ. There are 15 residues in the CDR3. Deletions cut 0 bases from V and 6 bases from J, with 12 bases between. The CDR3 DNA reads TGCGCCAGCAGCTTGGCTGGGATATCAGATGAAAAACTGTTTTTT. Translation gives CASSLAGISDEKLFF.

The CDR3 reads CASSKVGRRLYF. CDR3 DNA sequence: TGTGCCAGCAGCAAAGTTGGCAGGAGACTGTACTTC. This chain joins TRBV21-1 and TRBJ2-7. TRBV21-1 is termed a pseudogene. CDR3 size: 12 residues.

The J gene is TRBJ1-5, the V gene TRBV19; the D is unclear. V was clipped by 7 bases and J by 2 bases, with 6 bases between them. This CDR3 is built from 12 residues. In germline, CDR1 is LNHDA, CDR2 SQIVND (reference sequence). CDR3 region: CASNYGNQPQHF. CDR3 nucleotide sequence: TGTGCCAGTAATTACGGCAATCAGCCCCAGCATTTT. Full variable domain (rest looked up from reference TRBV19 and TRBJ1-5): DGGITQSPKYLFRKEGQNVTLSCEQNLNHDAMYWYRQDPGQGLRLIYYSQIVNDFQKGDIAEGYSVSREKKESFPLTVTSAQKNPTAFYLCASNYGNQPQHFGDGTRLSIL.

The chain combines TRBV29-1 with TRBJ1-2; D is ambiguous. The CDR3 has 10 residues. The V gene's germline CDR1 is SQVTM and CDR2 ANQGSEA. The V gene lost 6 bases and the J gene lost 4 bases, with 6 bases spanning the gap. The CDR3 protein is CSVASYGYTF. Here the CDR3 DNA reads TGCAGCGTGGCGAGCTATGGCTACACCTTC.

The chain has TRBV6-1 and TRBJ2-3; 7 positions agree with TRBD1. The CDR3 spans 14 residues. The germline gives CDR1 MNHNS, CDR2 SASEGT. J was trimmed by 3 bases and V by 10 bases; bases with no gene match: 10. The CDR3 here is CATVKDRITDTQYF. The CDR3 DNA follows: TGTGCCACCGTAAAGGACAGGATAACAGATACGCAGTATTTT.

The chain uses TRBV6-5 and TRBJ2-7; 7 bases are shared with TRBD1. V was pared by 5 bases and J by 4 bases, with 11 bases of the junction left unmatched. The germline gives CDR1 MNHEY, CDR2 SVGAGI. The length of the CDR3 is 15 residues. The CDR3 is CASSQDRDRLYEQYF. CDR3 in DNA: TGTGCCAGCAGTCAAGACAGGGACCGTTTGTACGAGCAGTACTTC.

This clone was seen a few times. Other nucleotide sequences in the sample specify the same CDR3. This chain connects TRBV6-1 to TRBJ1-3; no firm D call. CDR3 length equals 14 residues. The V gene's germline CDR1 is MNHNS and CDR2 SASEGT. The V gene lost 1 base and the J gene lost 0 bases, with 4 bases spanning the gap. The CDR3 nucleotides are TGTGCCAGCAGTGAAGGGGGCTCTGGAAACACCATATATTTT. It codes for CASSEGGSGNTIYF.

The chain has TRBV27 and TRBJ2-1; TRBD2 matches 10 bases. Germline V gives CDR1 MNHEY, CDR2 SMNVEV (reference sequence). V was clipped by 4 bases and J by 5 bases; unmatched bases: 5. The CDR3 spans 15 residues. DNA for the CDR3: TGTGCCAGCAGTTCGCGGAGCGGGAGGGACAATGAGCAGTTCTTC. Translating it yields CASSSRSGRDNEQFF.

The rearrangement links TRBV4-3 to TRBJ2-1; D possibly corresponds to TRBD2 (6 bases). In germline, CDR1 is LGHNA, CDR2 YSLEER. CDR3 length: 15 amino acids. V lost 4 bases to trimming and J lost 10 bases, with 20 bases between them. This chain's CDR3 is CASSPNSGGSGEQFF. In DNA, the CDR3 is TGCGCCAGCAGCCCCAATAGCGGAGGAAGTGGGGAGCAGTTCTTC.

Concerning this clone: Other DNA sequences in this sample translate to the same CDR3. The chain combines TRBV7-9 with TRBJ2-7, with 10 bases lining up with TRBD1. The germline V gene has CDR1 SEHNR and CDR2 FQNEAQ (reference sequence). Unmatched junction bases numbered 6, after V lost 5 bases and J lost 2 bases. The CDR3 totals 15 residues. The chain's CDR3 is CASSLSGTGAYEQYF. Written as DNA, the CDR3 is TGTGCCAGCAGCCTTTCCGGGACAGGGGCCTACGAGCAGTACTTC. Based on the CDR3 plus reference TRBV7-9 and TRBJ2-7, the full variable domain is DTGVSQNPRHKITKRGQNVTFRCDPISEHNRLYWYRQTLGQGPEFLTYFQNEAQLEKSRLLSDRFSAERPKGSFSTLEIQRTEQGDSAMYLCASSLSGTGAYEQYFGPGTRLTVT.

The gene calls are TRBV28 and TRBJ1-5, with TRBD1 as a possible D gene (5 bases). The germline CDR1 and CDR2 sequences are MDHEN and SYDVKM. The CDR3 consists of 15 residues. Deletions cut 4 bases from V and 2 bases from J, with 12 bases between. CDR3 in DNA: TGTGCCAGCAGTTCGGGGACCAGGGGCAATCAGCCCCAGCATTTT. Encoded protein: CASSSGTRGNQPQHF.

The chain joins TRBV27 to TRBJ1-1, with D unclear. V lost 6 bases, J lost 4 bases, and 9 bases lay in between. This CDR3 spans 12 amino acids. In germline, CDR1 is MNHEY, CDR2 SMNVEV (reference sequence). The CDR3: CASSHPGTEAFF. The CDR3 region has the DNA TGTGCCAGCAGCCATCCGGGCACTGAAGCTTTCTTT.

The rearrangement joins TRBV6-1 to TRBJ1-2, with D maybe TRBD1 (5 bases). The CDR3 is made up of 15 amino acids. Trimming took off 3 bases at V and 8 bases at J, with 19 bases between the two ends. Germline CDR1 is MNHNS and CDR2 is SASEGT. CDR3 bases: TGTGCCAGCAGTGACATAGATAGGGGACTGAGAGGCTACACCTTC. It translates to CASSDIDRGLRGYTF.

V is TRBV5-6 and J is TRBJ2-7; tentatively, D is TRBD1 (6 bases). V was cut by 4 bases and J by 2 bases, with 19 bases left in between. Germline loops: CDR1 SGHDT, CDR2 YYEEEE. This CDR3 has 16 residues. The CDR3 sequence: CASSHPGVNLPYEQYF. The CDR3 DNA is TGTGCCAGCAGCCACCCAGGGGTCAACCTCCCCTACGAGCAGTACTTC.

The V call is TRBV6-5, the J call TRBJ2-2; D unresolved. V lost 3 bases and J lost 5, with 10 bases in between. CDR3 size: 14 residues. CDR1 and CDR2 from the germline V gene are MNHEY and SVGAGI. The CDR3 DNA reads as TGTGCCAGCAGTTATATGTTCGGGACCGGGGAGCTGTTTTTT. Protein sequence: CASSYMFGTGELFF.

This rearrangement joins TRBV2 to TRBJ2-1, with unresolved D. The V gene's germline CDR1 is SNHLY and CDR2 FYNNEI. Trimming pared 4 bases from V and 6 bases from J, leaving 4 bases between. This CDR3 has 11 amino acids. The CDR3 loop reads CASSGGNEQFF. The CDR3 coding sequence is TGTGCCAGCAGTGGTGGCAATGAGCAGTTCTTC.